The 19 T cell receptor beta chains below all came from one sample that was sequenced in a study of blood T cells in healthy people across ages. Primers used in a second PCR of roughly 6 to 11 cycles were a sample-barcoded 5' primer and a J-beta primer mix. TCRdb recomputed calls from the 5' RACE reads with MiXCR, one row per CDR3 protein. The sample contains over 1,500,000 distinct CDR3 sequences, around half of which appear only once. The sample taken for sequencing was blood. The source is a woman between 35 and 50 years old in good health.

The rearrangement links TRBV6-1 to TRBJ1-1; D is perhaps TRBD1 (6 bases). The CDR3 covers 15 residues. CDR1 and CDR2 (germline): MNHNS, SASEGT. Trimming left V 8 bases short and J 1 base short, with 17 bases between. CDR3 amino acids: CASLRGHIRNTEAFF. The CDR3 DNA reads as TGTGCCAGCCTCAGGGGCCACATCCGGAACACTGAAGCTTTCTTT.

Points on this clonotype: A read error is possible here, since a much larger clone lies one base away. This sequence joins TRBV5-1 and TRBJ1-1, with D hard to call. This CDR3 spans 13 amino acids. From germline, CDR1 is SGHRS and CDR2 YFSETQ. V was pared by 0 bases and J by 1 base, with 4 bases between. The CDR3 loop reads CASSLEKNTEAFF. CDR3 sequence (DNA): TGCGCCAGCAGCTTGGAGAAGAACACTGAAGCTTTCTTT.

The CDR3 bases are TGTGCCAGCAGTTATGGACAGGGTGGGTTGTCAGAGACCCAGTACTTC. It yields the protein CASSYGQGGLSETQYF. J is TRBJ2-5 and V is TRBV28; 8 bases line up with TRBD1. The CDR3 is made up of 16 amino acids. CDR1 is MDHEN, CDR2 SYDVKM, per germline. V lost 4 bases and J lost 4; bases outside the gene matches: 11. Full variable domain (outside the CDR3, taken from reference TRBV28 and TRBJ2-5): DVKVTQSSRYLVKRTGEKVFLECVQDMDHENMFWYRQDPGLGLRLIYFSYDVKMKEKGDIPEGYSVSREKKERFSLILESASTNQTSMYLCASSYGQGGLSETQYFGPGTRLLVL.

The chain links TRBV19 to TRBJ1-5; D is unclear. Germline V lookup: CDR1 LNHDA, CDR2 SQIVND (reference sequence). The ends were cut back, 2 bases at V and 1 base at J, with 9 bases in the middle. The CDR3 sequence is 15 residues long. CDR3 DNA: TGTGCCAGTAGTATATTCAGGATCAGCAATCAGCCCCAGCATTTT. It yields the protein CASSIFRISNQPQHF.

In this sample, this clonotype turned up a few times. V gene TRBV28 combines with J gene TRBJ2-1; D is tentatively TRBD1 or TRBD2 (5 bases each). The J call may be in error: the DNA end matches TRBJ2-7 better. The CDR3 is 16 residues long. CDR1 and CDR2 from the germline V gene are MDHEN and SYDVKM. DNA for the CDR3: TGTGCCAGCAGTTTATTGGCAGGGAGCTCCTACAATGAGCAGTACTTC. Translated, it gives CASSLLAGSSYNEQYF.

V usage is TRBV9 and J usage is TRBJ1-2; TRBD1 agrees at 11 bases. The CDR3 covers 18 residues. J gave up 0 bases and V 3 bases, and 10 bases lay outside the gene matches. The V gene's germline CDR1 is SGDLS and CDR2 YYNGEE. This chain's CDR3 is CASSAHRDRGVANYGYTF. The CDR3, as DNA: TGTGCCAGCAGCGCCCACCGGGACAGGGGGGTAGCTAACTATGGCTACACCTTC. Full variable domain (remainder filled in from reference TRBV9 and TRBJ1-2): DSGVTQTPKHLITATGQRVTLRCSPRSGDLSVYWYQQSLDQGLQFLIQYYNGEERAKGNILERFSAQQFPDLHSELNLSSLELGDSALYFCASSAHRDRGVANYGYTFGSGTRLTVV.

This clonotype was observed a few times. The J gene is TRBJ2-3, the V gene TRBV6-5; unclear D gene. Germline loops: CDR1 MNHEY, CDR2 SVGAGI. The V and J ends lost 6 bases and 7 bases respectively, with 14 bases between them. This CDR3 has 13 amino acids. CDR3 nucleotide sequence: TGTGCCAGCAGCGGCCCCCTGGAGAATACGCAGTATTTT. Protein product: CASSGPLENTQYF.

This clonotype was seen a few times. The gene calls are TRBV6-2 or TRBV6-3 and TRBJ2-3; 10 bases are shared with TRBD2. V was pared by 5 bases and J by 1 base, with 6 bases of the junction left unmatched. Germline-derived CDR1 and CDR2 are MNHEY and SVGEGT. There are 16 residues in the CDR3. CDR3 region: CASSPGLAVGTDTQYF. CDR3 nucleotides: TGTGCCAGCAGTCCCGGACTAGCGGTTGGCACAGATACGCAGTATTTT.

The rearrangement links TRBV4-3 to TRBJ2-4; 8 nucleotides line up with TRBD1. This CDR3 comprises 16 residues. The ends lost 4 bases at V and 0 bases at J; junction bases unmatched: 5. In germline, CDR1 is LGHNA, CDR2 YSLEER. CDR3 amino acids: CASSPGTGEAKNIQYF. In nucleotides, the CDR3 is TGCGCCAGCAGCCCCGGGACAGGCGAAGCCAAAAACATTCAGTACTTC.

V and J are TRBV20-1 and TRBJ1-1; D not resolved. The germline CDR1 and CDR2 sequences are DFQATT and SNEGSKA (reference sequence). The CDR3 contains 13 residues. The ends were cut back, 1 base at V and 4 bases at J, with 10 bases in the middle. The CDR3 coding sequence is TGCAGTGCTAGAGTACATGGGATCACTGAAGCTTTCTTT. This sequence encodes CSARVHGITEAFF.

A few counts support this clonotype. V usage is TRBV11-1 and J usage is TRBJ1-2, with D unresolved. The CDR3 covers 16 residues. Trimming left V 0 bases short and J 2 bases short, with 13 bases between. Germline V gene sequence: CDR1 SGHAT, CDR2 FQDESV (reference sequence). The chain's CDR3 is CASSLATDRTNYGYTF. The CDR3 nucleotides are TGTGCCAGCAGCTTAGCAACCGACCGCACCAACTATGGCTACACCTTC.

Concerning this clonotype itself: A single base separates this from a much larger clone, so it may be a read error. The chain couples TRBV5-1 to TRBJ2-5; 8 nucleotides match TRBD2. Germline V gives CDR1 SGHRS, CDR2 YFSETQ. V trimming: 4 bases; J trimming: 11 bases; junction bases outside the gene matches: 13. This CDR3 contains 14 residues. CDR3 residues: CASSTGRENNEQYF. The CDR3 DNA reads as TGCGCCAGCAGCACCGGGAGGGAGAACAATGAGCAGTACTTC.

The V call is TRBV24-1, the J call TRBJ1-2; TRBD1 might be the D (5 bases). V lost 9 bases, J lost 2 bases, and 9 bases lay in between. The germline gives CDR1 KGHDR, CDR2 SFDVKD. The CDR3 has 12 amino acids. This CDR3 reads CATANRNYGYTF. The CDR3 region has the DNA TGTGCCACCGCGAACAGGAACTATGGCTACACCTTC.

The rearrangement joins TRBV5-1 to TRBJ2-3; maybe TRBD2 (5 bases). Trimming removed 3 bases at V and 6 bases at J, with 14 bases between. CDR3 length equals 14 residues. Germline V gene sequence: CDR1 SGHRS, CDR2 YFSETQ. CDR3 loop: CASSSGRGWDTQYF. CDR3 DNA: TGCGCCAGCAGCTCAGGACGGGGATGGGATACGCAGTATTTT.

In this sample, this clonotype turned up once. CDR3 DNA sequence: TGTGCCAGCACGAGGGAGTACGAGCAGTACTTC. Amino acid sequence: CASTREYEQYF. J is TRBJ2-7 and V is TRBV6-1; a possible D gene is TRBD2 (5 bases). CDR3 length: 11 residues. The V end lost 7 bases, the J end lost 4 bases, and 8 bases lay between the germline ends. Germline V CDR1 and CDR2: MNHNS, SASEGT.

This chain connects TRBV5-1 to TRBJ1-1, with D unresolved. Germline-derived CDR1 and CDR2 are SGHRS and YFSETQ. CDR3 size: 13 residues. V was pared by 1 base and J by 3 bases, with 7 bases between. CDR3 in DNA: TGCGCCAGCAGCTTGATGACCGACACTGAAGCTTTCTTT. Translation gives CASSLMTDTEAFF.

Comments on this clonotype: A much larger clone differs from this one at a single base, so this may be a read error. The chain couples TRBV7-2 to TRBJ2-5, with 7 bases that match TRBD1. The CDR3 has 14 residues. From germline, CDR1 is SGHTA and CDR2 FQGNSA. CDR3 nucleotides: TGTGCCAGCAGCACCCGGGACAGCCAAGAGACCCGGTACTTC. Protein product: CASSTRDSQETRYF.

Only a few counts were recorded for this clonotype. The genes are TRBV7-2 and TRBJ1-6, with a tentative D call TRBD1 (5 bases). CDR3 length: 14 residues. V was cut by 5 bases and J by 3 bases, with 8 bases left in between. Germline values: CDR1 SGHTA, CDR2 FQGNSA. The CDR3 DNA reads TGTGCCAGCAGCAAGGGACTCTATAATTCACCCCTCCACTTT. Its translation: CASSKGLYNSPLHF.

The chain is built from TRBV6-6 and TRBJ1-5; D not certain. The CDR3 runs 13 residues. Per the germline V gene, CDR1 is MNHNY and CDR2 is SVGAGI (reference sequence). V shed 10 bases and J shed 0 bases, with 10 bases lying between them. CDR3 region: CATHGDSNQPQHF. The CDR3 nucleotides are TGTGCCACCCATGGAGATAGCAATCAGCCCCAGCATTTT.